Described below is a single T cell receptor (beta chain) sequence and its context. It lacks a known antigen. Base qualities are not provided; no much larger clone lies one nucleotide away. The time point label of this sample denotes: baseline before first vaccination. Vaccinee samples came from UK trials COV001 and COV002, including a single-blind randomized controlled phase 2/3 trial of AZD1222 (ChAdOx1 nCoV-19) in healthy adults. For TCRbeta chain sequencing, PBMC samples from trial participants were taken at day 0 and at day 28 after the second dose. The sample comes from a study of T cell responses to AZD1222 COVID-19 vaccine (dated by TCRdb to 2020 to 2022). Some background on the complete study: AZD1222 recipients given second doses at about 4 weeks or at about 12 weeks were pooled, since spike-specific TCR depth and breadth were not found to differ between the two schedules. TCR sequencing covered over 230 trial participants: 207 given two doses of AZD1222 and approximately 26 given two doses of MenACWY control vaccine. Trial participants were enrolled by age into 18-55, 56-69 and 70-plus year subgroups, with approximately 160, 26 and 62 TCR-sequenced participants respectively.

The CDR3 regions of human TCRbeta chains were analyzed by immunosequencing. On the study's bioinformatics: Repertoire TCRs were checked for matches against a reference library of SARS-CoV-2-specific TCRs that had been generated using the MIRA antigen-specificity platform. Breadth meant the fraction of unique TCRs that were SARS-CoV-2-associated, whereas depth meant the fraction of total T cells that were SARS-CoV-2-associated. Each spike-specific TCR was assigned to its reactive spike region and to a CD4 or CD8 class using the MIRA data. Log10-transformed breadth and depth values were compared by one-way ANOVA with Sidak's multiple comparisons tests. As stored in TCRdb, this immuneACCESS dataset retains in-frame rearrangements with V and J assigned. A fraction of the clones does not appear; measured against another copy, unresolved V genes explain less than half of the discrepancy, and the remainder lacks a known reason. V and J calls and clone size follow that table, whereas D and trimming were derived from the DNA. This sample lists around 70,000 clones; 80% were detected once. 12% of the sample belongs to the ten largest clones.

Study-level results and caveats: After two AZD1222 doses, both the breadth and the depth of spike-specific TCRs were significantly higher than at day 0 and than in MenACWY recipients. CD4 TCRs associated with the vaccine covered the entire spike protein, and the dominant responses were in regions 160-218 and 743-854. Epitopes outside the regions mutated in the B.1.351 and B.1.1.7 variants were reportedly recognized by nearly half of the unique spike-specific TCRs. Because no day 14 peak-response samples were available, the repertoires could be characterized only after the peak T cell response. Most participants were white British and females outnumbered males, and the authors suggested that clonal diversity may have been underestimated. Conclusions about previously exposed vaccinees are limited because only 5 or 6 AZD1222 recipients were SARS-CoV-2 seropositive at baseline. In the small 56-69-year group, the increase in depth fell short of significance, most likely because of low power.

The sample was peripheral blood, taken on day 0 of AZD1222 vaccination. The clonotype was recovered from an adult in good health.

CDR3 sequence: CASSEGVAGQLINYGYTF. The bases are TGTGCCAGCAGTGAAGGGGTGGCGGGACAGTTAATTAACTATGGCTACACCTTC. The sequence is built from TRBV2 and TRBJ1-2; TRBD1 fits 7 bases in the junction. From V the trimming removes 1 base and from J it removes 1 base, while the gene matches leave 12 bases of the junction unaccounted for. The CDR3, cysteine through phenylalanine, is 18 amino acids long. Of the read, only the CDR3 DNA is kept; its 54 bases are in frame from base 1. CDR1 and CDR2 are drawn from the germline V gene: SNHLY, FYNNEI.